The sequence of this T cell receptor (beta chain) was determined in a study of vaccination and CD4 T cells after COVID-19. The CDR3 totals 12 residues. From germline, CDR1 is MGHRA and CDR2 YSYEKL. V gave up 0 bases and J gave up 8 bases, with 6 bases separating them. As for treatment: approximately nine-day PBMC culture with coronavirus spike peptide pools or control peptides (ViraFEST assay). With the Oncomine TCR Beta short-read assay, DNA from cultured CD4+ T cells was sequenced. Each CDR3 protein gets one entry after TCRdb re-called the PCR reads with MiXCR. The sample lists about 15,000 distinct CDR3 sequences; 48% were seen once. As concerns this clonotype: The antigen is not known.

The gene calls are TRBV4-1 and TRBJ2-3; D is unclear. This TCR was recovered from a human donor who had recovered from COVID-19. The sequencing input was CD4+ T cells from blood, cultured in vitro. CDR3 in amino acids: CASSQELGTQYF. CDR3 DNA sequence: TGCGCCAGCAGCCAAGAGCTCGGTACGCAGTATTTT.